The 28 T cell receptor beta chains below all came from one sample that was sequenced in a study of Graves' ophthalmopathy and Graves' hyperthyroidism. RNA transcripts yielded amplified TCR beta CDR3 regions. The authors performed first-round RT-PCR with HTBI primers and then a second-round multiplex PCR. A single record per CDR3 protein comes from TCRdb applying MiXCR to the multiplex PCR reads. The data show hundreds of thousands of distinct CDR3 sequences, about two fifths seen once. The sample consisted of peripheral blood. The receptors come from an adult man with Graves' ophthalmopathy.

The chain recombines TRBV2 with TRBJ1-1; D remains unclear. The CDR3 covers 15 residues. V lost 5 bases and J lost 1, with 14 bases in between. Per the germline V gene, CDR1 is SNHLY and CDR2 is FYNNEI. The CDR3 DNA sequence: TGTGCCAGCAGTTATGGACCGTTCCCGAACACTGAAGCTTTCTTT. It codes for CASSYGPFPNTEAFF.

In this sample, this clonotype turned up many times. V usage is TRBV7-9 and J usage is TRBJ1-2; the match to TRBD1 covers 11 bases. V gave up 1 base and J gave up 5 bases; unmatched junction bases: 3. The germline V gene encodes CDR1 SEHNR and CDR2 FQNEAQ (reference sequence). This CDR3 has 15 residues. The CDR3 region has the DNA TGTGCCAGCAGCTTAGAAGGACAGGGGGCTTATGGCTACACCTTC. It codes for CASSLEGQGAYGYTF. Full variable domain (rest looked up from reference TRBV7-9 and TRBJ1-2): DTGVSQNPRHKITKRGQNVTFRCDPISEHNRLYWYRQTLGQGPEFLTYFQNEAQLEKSRLLSDRFSAERPKGSFSTLEIQRTEQGDSAMYLCASSLEGQGAYGYTFGSGTRLTVV.

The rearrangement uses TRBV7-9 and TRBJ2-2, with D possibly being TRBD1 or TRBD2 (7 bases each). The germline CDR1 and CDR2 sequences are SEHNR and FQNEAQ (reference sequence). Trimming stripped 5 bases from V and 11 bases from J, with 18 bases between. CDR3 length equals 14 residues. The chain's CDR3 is CASSRSRGGTELFF. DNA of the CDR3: TGTGCCAGCAGCCGATCCAGGGGGGGCACCGAGCTGTTTTTT.

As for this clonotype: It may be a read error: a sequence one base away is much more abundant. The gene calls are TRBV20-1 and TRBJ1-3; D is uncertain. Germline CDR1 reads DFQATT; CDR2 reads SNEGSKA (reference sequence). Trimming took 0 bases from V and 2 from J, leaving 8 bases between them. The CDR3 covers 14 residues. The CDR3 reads CSARDGLTGNTIYF. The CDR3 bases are TGCAGTGCTAGAGATGGGCTCACTGGAAACACCATATATTTT.

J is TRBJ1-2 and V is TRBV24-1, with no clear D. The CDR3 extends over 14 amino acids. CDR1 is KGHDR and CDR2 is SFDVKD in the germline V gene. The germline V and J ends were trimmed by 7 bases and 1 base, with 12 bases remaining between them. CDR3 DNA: TGTGCCACCAGCAGTTTAGGGAGTAACTATGGCTACACCTTC. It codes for CATSSLGSNYGYTF.

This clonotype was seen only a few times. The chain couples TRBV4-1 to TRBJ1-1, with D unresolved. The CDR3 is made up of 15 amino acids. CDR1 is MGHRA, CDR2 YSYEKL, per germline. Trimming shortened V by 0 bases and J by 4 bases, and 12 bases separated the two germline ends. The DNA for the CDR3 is TGCGCCAGCAGCCAAGAAAGCAGCCTGGGCACTGAAGCTTTCTTT. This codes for CASSQESSLGTEAFF.

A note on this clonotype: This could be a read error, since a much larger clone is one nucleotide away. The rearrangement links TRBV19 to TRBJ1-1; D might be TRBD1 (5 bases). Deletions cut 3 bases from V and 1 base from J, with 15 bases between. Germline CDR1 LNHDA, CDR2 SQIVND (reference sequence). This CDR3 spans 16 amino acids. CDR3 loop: CASSIAGMIPNTEAFF. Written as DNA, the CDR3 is TGTGCCAGTAGTATCGCAGGGATGATCCCGAACACTGAAGCTTTCTTT.

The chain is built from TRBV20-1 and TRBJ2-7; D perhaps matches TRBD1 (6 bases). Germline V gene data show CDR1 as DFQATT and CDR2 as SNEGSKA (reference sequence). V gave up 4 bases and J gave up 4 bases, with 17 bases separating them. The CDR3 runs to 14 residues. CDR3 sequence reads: CSATRTVRVYEQYF. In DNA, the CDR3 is TGCAGTGCTACGCGGACAGTTAGAGTTTACGAGCAGTACTTC.

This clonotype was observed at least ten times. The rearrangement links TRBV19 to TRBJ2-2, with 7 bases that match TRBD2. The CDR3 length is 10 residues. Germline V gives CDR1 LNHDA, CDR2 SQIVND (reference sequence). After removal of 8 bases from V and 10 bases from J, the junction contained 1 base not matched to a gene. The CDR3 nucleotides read TGTGCCAGTCGGGGGGTGGAGCTGTTTTTT. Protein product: CASRGVELFF.

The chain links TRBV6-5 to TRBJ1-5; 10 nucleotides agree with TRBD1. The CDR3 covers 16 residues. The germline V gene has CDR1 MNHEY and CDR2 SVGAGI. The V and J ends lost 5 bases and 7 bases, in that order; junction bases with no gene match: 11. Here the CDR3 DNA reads TGTGCCAGCAGTGGATCGGGACAGGGGTACGGGCAGCCCCAGCATTTT. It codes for CASSGSGQGYGQPQHF.

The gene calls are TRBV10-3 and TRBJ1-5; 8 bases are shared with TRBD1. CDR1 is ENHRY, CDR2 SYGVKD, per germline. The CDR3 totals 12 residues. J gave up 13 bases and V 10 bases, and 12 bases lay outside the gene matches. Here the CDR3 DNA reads TGTGCCAGCAGCAGGCGGACAGGGAATCAGCATTTT. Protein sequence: CASSRRTGNQHF.

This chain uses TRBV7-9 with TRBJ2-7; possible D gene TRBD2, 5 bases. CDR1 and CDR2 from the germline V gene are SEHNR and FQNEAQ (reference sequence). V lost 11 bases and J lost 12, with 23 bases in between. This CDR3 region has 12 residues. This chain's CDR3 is CAWSNLPGIRYF. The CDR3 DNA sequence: TGTGCCTGGAGTAATCTTCCGGGGATCCGGTACTTC.

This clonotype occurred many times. CDR3 region: CAIRRTPQETQYF. As DNA, the CDR3 is TGTGCCATCAGGAGGACACCCCAAGAGACCCAGTACTTC. The chain couples TRBV10-3 to TRBJ2-5; maybe TRBD1 (5 bases). V lost 6 bases and J 1 base, leaving 9 bases between the germline ends. The CDR3 is 13 residues long. Germline assignment: CDR1 ENHRY and CDR2 SYGVKD.

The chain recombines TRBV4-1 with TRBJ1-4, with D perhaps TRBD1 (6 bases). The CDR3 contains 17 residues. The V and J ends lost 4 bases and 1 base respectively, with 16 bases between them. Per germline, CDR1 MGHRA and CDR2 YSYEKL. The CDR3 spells CASSLIPTGRTNEKLFF. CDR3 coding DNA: TGCGCCAGCAGCCTTATCCCCACAGGGAGAACTAATGAAAAACTGTTTTTT.

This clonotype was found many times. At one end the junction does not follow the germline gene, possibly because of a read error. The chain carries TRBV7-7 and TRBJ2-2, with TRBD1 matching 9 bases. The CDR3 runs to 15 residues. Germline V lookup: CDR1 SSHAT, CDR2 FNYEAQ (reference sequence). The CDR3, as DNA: TGTGCTAGCAGCTTAGGACAGGGGATCCCCGGGGAGCTGTTTTTT. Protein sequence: CASSLGQGIPGELFF.

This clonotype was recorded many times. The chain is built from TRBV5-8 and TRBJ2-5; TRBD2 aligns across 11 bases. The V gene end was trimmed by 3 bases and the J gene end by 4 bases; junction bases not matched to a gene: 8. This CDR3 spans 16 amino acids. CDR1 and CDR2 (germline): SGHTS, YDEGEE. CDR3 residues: CASSSTSGSGRETQYF. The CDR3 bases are TGTGCCAGCAGCTCAACTAGCGGGAGCGGGAGAGAGACCCAGTACTTC.

CDR3 in DNA: TGTGCCATCAGCAGCTGGGGCTCAGGGGACACCTACGAGCAGTACTTC. This sequence encodes CAISSWGSGDTYEQYF. The chain couples TRBV10-3 to TRBJ2-7; D might be TRBD1 (6 bases). CDR1 is ENHRY, CDR2 SYGVKD, per germline. The CDR3 is 16 amino acids. Trimming left V 6 bases short and J 2 bases short, with 20 bases between.

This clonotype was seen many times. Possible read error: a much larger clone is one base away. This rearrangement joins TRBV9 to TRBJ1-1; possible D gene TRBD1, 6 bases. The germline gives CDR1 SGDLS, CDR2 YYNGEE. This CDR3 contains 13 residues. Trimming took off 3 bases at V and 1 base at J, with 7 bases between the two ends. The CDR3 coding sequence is TGTGCCAGCAGCGGGGGACAGAACACTGAAGCTTTCTTT. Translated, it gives CASSGGQNTEAFF.

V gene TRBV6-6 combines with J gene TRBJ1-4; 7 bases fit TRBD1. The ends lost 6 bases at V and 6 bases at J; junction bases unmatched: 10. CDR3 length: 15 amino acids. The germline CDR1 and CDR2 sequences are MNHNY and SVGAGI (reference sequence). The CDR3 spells CASRKRQGGDEKLFF. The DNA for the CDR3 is TGTGCCAGCAGAAAAAGACAGGGAGGGGATGAAAAACTGTTTTTT.

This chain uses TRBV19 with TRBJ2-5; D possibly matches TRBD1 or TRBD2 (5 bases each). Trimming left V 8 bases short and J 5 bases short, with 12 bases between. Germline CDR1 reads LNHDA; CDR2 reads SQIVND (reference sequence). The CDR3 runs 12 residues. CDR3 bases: TGTGCCAGTCGGCAGGGAGATGAGACCCAGTACTTC. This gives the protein CASRQGDETQYF. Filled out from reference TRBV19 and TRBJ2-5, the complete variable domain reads DGGITQSPKYLFRKEGQNVTLSCEQNLNHDAMYWYRQDPGQGLRLIYYSQIVNDFQKGDIAEGYSVSREKKESFPLTVTSAQKNPTAFYLCASRQGDETQYFGPGTRLLVL.

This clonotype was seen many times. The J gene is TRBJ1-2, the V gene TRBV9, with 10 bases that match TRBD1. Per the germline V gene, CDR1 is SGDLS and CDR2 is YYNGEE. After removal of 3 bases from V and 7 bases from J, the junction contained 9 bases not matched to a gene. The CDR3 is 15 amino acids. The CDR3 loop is CASSGGDRGPFGYTF. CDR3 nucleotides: TGTGCCAGCAGCGGAGGGGACAGGGGCCCCTTTGGCTACACCTTC.

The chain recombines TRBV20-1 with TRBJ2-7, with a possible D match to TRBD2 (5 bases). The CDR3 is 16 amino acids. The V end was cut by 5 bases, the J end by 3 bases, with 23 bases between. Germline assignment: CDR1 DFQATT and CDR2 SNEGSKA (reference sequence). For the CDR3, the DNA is TGCAGTGCTGAAATCCGGAACCTAGCAGACCGCTACGAGCAGTACTTC. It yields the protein CSAEIRNLADRYEQYF.

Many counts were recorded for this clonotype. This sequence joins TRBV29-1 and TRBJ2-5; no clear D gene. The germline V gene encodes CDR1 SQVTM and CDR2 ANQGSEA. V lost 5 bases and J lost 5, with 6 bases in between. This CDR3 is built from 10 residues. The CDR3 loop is CSVTRETQYF. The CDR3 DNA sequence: TGCAGCGTTACCCGGGAGACCCAGTACTTC. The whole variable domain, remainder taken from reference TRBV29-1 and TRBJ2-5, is SAVISQKPSRDICQRGTSLTIQCQVDSQVTMMFWYRQQPGQSLTLIATANQGSEATYESGFVIDKFPISRPNLTFSTLTVSNMSPEDSSIYLCSVTRETQYFGPGTRLLVL.

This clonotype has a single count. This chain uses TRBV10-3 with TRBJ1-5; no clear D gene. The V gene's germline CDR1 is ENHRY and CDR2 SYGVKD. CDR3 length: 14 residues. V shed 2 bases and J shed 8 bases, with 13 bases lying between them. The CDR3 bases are TGTGCCATCAGTGAGCGGGAGTCCGGGGAGCCCCAGCATTTT. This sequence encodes CAISERESGEPQHF.

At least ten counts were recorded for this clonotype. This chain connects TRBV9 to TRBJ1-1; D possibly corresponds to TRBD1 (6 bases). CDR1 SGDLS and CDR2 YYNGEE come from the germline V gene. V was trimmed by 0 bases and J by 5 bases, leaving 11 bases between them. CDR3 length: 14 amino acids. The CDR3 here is CASSVEAGVTEAFF. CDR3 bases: TGTGCCAGCAGCGTAGAGGCAGGGGTGACTGAAGCTTTCTTT.

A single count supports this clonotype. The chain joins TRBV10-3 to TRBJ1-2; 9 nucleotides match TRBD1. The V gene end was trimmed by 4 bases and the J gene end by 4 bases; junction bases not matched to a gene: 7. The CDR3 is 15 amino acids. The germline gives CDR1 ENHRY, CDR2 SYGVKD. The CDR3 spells CAISGDRGDLYGYTF. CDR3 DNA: TGTGCCATCAGTGGTGACAGGGGGGACCTCTATGGCTACACCTTC.

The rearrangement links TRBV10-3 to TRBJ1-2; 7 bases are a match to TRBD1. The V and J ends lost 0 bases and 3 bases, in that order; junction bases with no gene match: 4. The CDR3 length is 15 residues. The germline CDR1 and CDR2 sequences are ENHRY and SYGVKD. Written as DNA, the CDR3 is TGTGCCATCAGTGAGTCGGGGCAGGGGGACTATGGCTACACCTTC. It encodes CAISESGQGDYGYTF.

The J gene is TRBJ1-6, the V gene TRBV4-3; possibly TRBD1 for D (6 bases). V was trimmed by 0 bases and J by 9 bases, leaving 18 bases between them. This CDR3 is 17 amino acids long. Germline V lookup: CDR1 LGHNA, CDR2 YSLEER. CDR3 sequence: CASSQESNGGRGSPLHF. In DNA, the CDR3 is TGCGCCAGCAGCCAAGAATCGAACGGGGGGCGGGGTTCACCCCTCCACTTT.